This entry lists 24 T cell receptor beta chains sequenced from one sample in a study of blood T cell repertoires in COVID-19. Profiling relied on immunoSEQ multiplex PCR, and the TCRdb table lists in-frame clones only, not all of them. The table has roughly 230,000 clones, about 83% seen once. The sequenced sample was peripheral blood. The receptors here all came from a human donor in a cohort sampled during active COVID-19.

This chain links TRBV6-5 with TRBJ1-6; tentatively, D is TRBD1 (5 bases). The CDR3 totals 13 residues. The V end lost 4 bases, the J end lost 7 bases, and 8 bases lay between the germline ends. From germline, CDR1 is MNHEY and CDR2 SVGAGI. CDR3 nucleotide sequence: TGTGCCAGCAGTTTAACAGGAAATTCACCCCTCCACTTT. It codes for CASSLTGNSPLHF.

The genes are TRBV3-1 (or the pseudogene TRBV3-2) and TRBJ1-1; the D gene is possibly TRBD1 (6 bases). Germline V gene data show CDR1 as LGHDT and CDR2 as YNNKEL (reference sequence). The V gene lost 1 base and the J gene lost 1 base, with 7 bases spanning the gap. The CDR3 sequence is 14 residues long. DNA of the CDR3: TGTGCCAGCAGCCAAGGGGGGCAGAACACTGAAGCTTTCTTT. It yields the protein CASSQGGQNTEAFF.

The chain has TRBV27 and TRBJ2-3, with 7 nucleotides matching TRBD1. V gave up 2 bases and J gave up 1 base; unmatched junction bases: 6. The CDR3 contains 16 residues. Per germline, CDR1 MNHEY and CDR2 SMNVEV (reference sequence). The CDR3 sequence: CASSLRGRRGTDTQYF. CDR3 nucleotides: TGTGCCAGCAGTTTAAGGGGGCGAAGAGGCACAGATACGCAGTATTTT.

The rearrangement links TRBV11-3 to TRBJ2-5; TRBD1 might be the D (6 bases). Germline CDR1 reads SGHNT; CDR2 reads YENEEA. This CDR3 has 15 amino acids. Between the trimmed V and J ends, which lost 1 base and 2 bases, there was a span of 11 bases. This CDR3 is CASSLGGGLQETQYF. The CDR3 nucleotides read TGTGCCAGCAGCTTAGGTGGGGGCCTACAAGAGACCCAGTACTTC.

V usage is TRBV29-1 and J usage is TRBJ2-3; 10 bases match TRBD2. V lost 1 base and J lost 8; bases outside the gene matches: 0. Germline V gene lookup returns CDR1 SQVTM and CDR2 ANQGSEA. This CDR3 has 12 amino acids. CDR3 in DNA: TGCAGCGTTGAAGTAGCGGGGGGTACGCAGTATTTT. It codes for CSVEVAGGTQYF.

The J gene is TRBJ1-4, the V gene TRBV12-3 or TRBV12-4; D is uncertain. V lost 6 bases and J lost 8, with 10 bases in between. CDR3 length equals 12 residues. CDR3 protein: CASSKGGEKLFF. The DNA for the CDR3 is TGTGCCAGCAGCAAAGGAGGGGAAAAACTGTTTTTT.

The CDR3: CASSSGTGEDTEAFF. The CDR3 DNA reads TGCGCCAGCAGCTCGGGGACAGGGGAGGACACTGAAGCTTTCTTT. This chain connects TRBV5-1 to TRBJ1-1; 10 bases agree with TRBD1. Germline V lookup: CDR1 SGHRS, CDR2 YFSETQ. V gave up 3 bases and J gave up 3 bases; unmatched junction bases: 5. This CDR3 contains 15 residues.

The chain links TRBV5-6 to TRBJ2-3, with TRBD1 as a possible D gene (5 bases). The CDR3 loop spans 15 amino acids. Deletions cut 3 bases from V and 0 bases from J, with 11 bases between. The germline CDR1 and CDR2 sequences are SGHDT and YYEEEE. The CDR3 nucleotides read TGTGCCAGCAGCTCCCAGGGTAGAAGCACAGATACGCAGTATTTT. Protein: CASSSQGRSTDTQYF.

The genes are TRBV28 and TRBJ1-6; D remains ambiguous. Germline loops: CDR1 MDHEN, CDR2 SYDVKM. CDR3 size: 13 residues. CDR3 in DNA: TGTGCGGCGGGGAGCTCCTATAATTCACCCCTCCACTTT. Protein product: CAAGSSYNSPLHF.

CDR3 nucleotide sequence: TGTGCCACCCGGGACAGGGGGAATCAGCCCCAGCATTTT. Its translation is CATRDRGNQPQHF. The V call is TRBV19, the J call TRBJ1-5; 11 positions agree with TRBD1. Trimming removed 10 bases from V and 4 bases from J; junction bases left unmatched: 3. Germline V gene sequence: CDR1 LNHDA, CDR2 SQIVND (reference sequence). This CDR3 region has 13 residues.

The rearrangement joins TRBV10-3 to TRBJ2-1; 13 bases are shared with TRBD2. J gave up 3 bases and V 4 bases, and 3 bases lay outside the gene matches. CDR3 size: 16 residues. CDR1 ENHRY and CDR2 SYGVKD come from the germline V gene. CDR3 nucleotides: TGTGCCATCAGTGCCGGGACTAGCGGGATCTACAATGAGCAGTTCTTC. It yields the protein CAISAGTSGIYNEQFF.

The V gene is TRBV2, the J gene TRBJ2-4; 11 bases agree with TRBD2. CDR1 and CDR2 (germline): SNHLY, FYNNEI. The CDR3 has 15 residues. The junction had 7 bases not matched to a gene; V was cut back by 6 bases and J by 6 bases. Written as DNA, the CDR3 is TGTGCCAGCAGACCCGGACTAGCGGGCGGAAACATTCAGTACTTC. Its protein is CASRPGLAGGNIQYF. Drawing the rest from reference TRBV2 and TRBJ2-4, the complete variable domain is EPEVTQTPSHQVTQMGQEVILRCVPISNHLYFYWYRQILGQKVEFLVSFYNNEISEKSEIFDDQFSVERPDGSNFTLKIRSTKLEDSAMYFCASRPGLAGGNIQYFGAGTRLSVL.

There are a few counts of this clone. V and J are TRBV10-3 and TRBJ1-6, with 7 bases fitting TRBD1. The CDR3 runs to 19 residues. The germline V gene encodes CDR1 ENHRY and CDR2 SYGVKD. With V trimmed by 10 bases and J by 11 bases, 29 bases remained unmatched. DNA for the CDR3: TGTGCCACCAGGAACGGGCTTGGCGGAGGGGGCGCAAGGAATCCACCCCTCCACTTT. Translation: CATRNGLGGGGARNPPLHF.

This rearrangement joins TRBV5-4 to TRBJ2-2; tentatively, D is TRBD1 (5 bases). Germline CDR1 SGHNT, CDR2 YYREEE (reference sequence). The germline V and J ends were trimmed by 1 base and 7 bases, with 11 bases remaining between them. CDR3 length: 14 residues. The CDR3 region has the DNA TGTGCCAGCAGCTTGACCCAGGGTAGCGGGGAGCTGTTTTTT. This codes for CASSLTQGSGELFF.

The chain couples TRBV9 to TRBJ1-1, with TRBD1 identical over 7 bases. The germline V gene has CDR1 SGDLS and CDR2 YYNGEE. The CDR3 is 13 residues long. V was pared by 3 bases and J by 5 bases, with 4 bases of the junction left unmatched. The CDR3 region is CASSGQGNTEAFF. The CDR3 DNA sequence: TGTGCCAGCAGCGGACAGGGTAATACTGAAGCTTTCTTT.

This clone was found a few times. J is TRBJ1-5 and V is TRBV28; D is undetermined. Germline V gene data show CDR1 as MDHEN and CDR2 as SYDVKM. Trimming left V 5 bases short and J 1 base short, with 9 bases between. This CDR3 is built from 14 residues. CDR3 DNA sequence: TGTGCCAGCAGTCCCCTGGAGAGCAATCAGCCCCAGCATTTT. It yields the protein CASSPLESNQPQHF. Full variable domain (rest looked up from reference TRBV28 and TRBJ1-5): DVKVTQSSRYLVKRTGEKVFLECVQDMDHENMFWYRQDPGLGLRLIYFSYDVKMKEKGDIPEGYSVSREKKERFSLILESASTNQTSMYLCASSPLESNQPQHFGDGTRLSIL.

CDR3 loop: CASSFTQGNTGELFF. The CDR3 DNA follows: TGTGCCAGCAGCTTTACCCAGGGAAACACCGGGGAGCTGTTTTTT. The chain joins TRBV11-2 to TRBJ2-2, with a possible D match to TRBD1 (5 bases). This CDR3 spans 15 amino acids. V was shortened by 3 bases and J by 2 bases, with 10 bases between the two germline ends. Germline V gene data show CDR1 as SGHAT and CDR2 as FQNNGV.

The genes are TRBV19 and TRBJ2-7; the match to TRBD2 covers 8 bases. The germline gives CDR1 LNHDA, CDR2 SQIVND (reference sequence). The ends lost 1 base at V and 3 bases at J; junction bases unmatched: 8. The CDR3 loop spans 16 amino acids. This CDR3 reads CASSIGGSGNFYEQYF. CDR3 nucleotide sequence: TGTGCCAGTAGTATAGGAGGTAGCGGGAACTTCTACGAGCAGTACTTC.

The V and J genes are TRBV2 and TRBJ2-7; TRBD1 might be the D (5 bases). Between the trimmed V and J ends, which lost 4 bases and 3 bases, there was a span of 7 bases. In germline, CDR1 is SNHLY, CDR2 FYNNEI. The CDR3 is made up of 12 amino acids. The CDR3 loop reads CASSGQGYEQYF. The CDR3 DNA reads as TGTGCCAGCAGTGGGCAGGGCTACGAGCAGTACTTC.

This clone was seen once. The chain employs TRBV6-1 and TRBJ2-3, with D perhaps matching TRBD2 (6 bases). V was shortened by 4 bases and J by 5 bases, with 19 bases between the two germline ends. The V gene's germline CDR1 is MNHNS and CDR2 SASEGT. This CDR3 contains 16 residues. The CDR3 region has the DNA TGTGCCAGCAGTGGCGGGACTCGCAGATCGATAGATACGCAGTATTTT. It codes for CASSGGTRRSIDTQYF.

The chain links TRBV19 to TRBJ1-1; tentative D call: TRBD1 (5 bases). The germline V gene encodes CDR1 LNHDA and CDR2 SQIVND (reference sequence). CDR3 size: 14 residues. The V end was cut by 5 bases, the J end by 3 bases, with 13 bases between. The DNA of the CDR3 is TGTGCCAGTAGTCAACGCGGGGGGTACACTGAAGCTTTCTTT. Translating gives CASSQRGGYTEAFF.

This chain connects TRBV6-5 to TRBJ1-5; D remains ambiguous. The CDR3 runs 13 residues. The germline CDR1 and CDR2 sequences are MNHEY and SVGAGI. Trimming shortened V by 6 bases and J by 0 bases, and 6 bases separated the two germline ends. The CDR3 region is CASRAYSNQPQHF. DNA of the CDR3: TGTGCCAGCAGAGCCTATAGCAATCAGCCCCAGCATTTT.

The chain links TRBV19 to TRBJ2-2; D is uncertain. Germline CDR1 is LNHDA and CDR2 is SQIVND (reference sequence). Trimming left V 0 bases short and J 4 bases short, with 9 bases between. The CDR3 sequence is 15 residues long. The CDR3 region has the DNA TGTGCCAGTAGTATAGATCTAAGCCCCACCGGGGAGCTGTTTTTT. Residues: CASSIDLSPTGELFF.

This chain connects TRBV29-1 to TRBJ2-1, with TRBD1 matching 7 bases. Per the germline V gene, CDR1 is SQVTM and CDR2 is ANQGSEA. Unmatched junction bases numbered 9, after V lost 8 bases and J lost 5 bases. The CDR3 loop spans 13 amino acids. The CDR3 nucleotides read TGCAGCACCCGGACAGGTCCTAACAATGAGCAGTTCTTC. It codes for CSTRTGPNNEQFF.